The source of this TCR beta chain is a study of a mutant IDH1 vaccine in newly diagnosed glioma. The overall study: Of treated patients, around 62% were men and roughly 38% women, averaging about 40 years.

This clone was counted a single time. What it binds is unknown. Germline assignment: CDR1 MNHEY and CDR2 SVGAGI. V lost 7 bases and J 0 bases, leaving 9 bases between the germline ends. The CDR3 runs 13 residues. Notes on the study in general: Among all patients, vaccine-induced immune responses occurred in around 95%. Shifts in the top peripheral T cell clonotypes seemed unrelated to pseudoprogression.

Assay: immunoSEQ multiplex PCR; the TCRdb copy retains only in-frame clones and omits some. The sample includes under 65,000 clones, 65% to 85% of them seen just once. Time point reported: baseline, week 1 (first vaccination visit). Documented treatment: pre-vaccination baseline after standard-of-care therapy. This clonotype was obtained from a man younger than 35 with glioma. Here the sequenced sample was PBMCs, taken from a glioma patient treated with radiotherapy, temozolomide or both. The chain combines TRBV6-5 with TRBJ1-1, with a tentative D call TRBD1 (5 bases). This CDR3 reads CASTKGMNTEAFF. CDR3 in DNA: TGTGCCAGCACAAAGGGGATGAACACTGAAGCTTTCTTT.